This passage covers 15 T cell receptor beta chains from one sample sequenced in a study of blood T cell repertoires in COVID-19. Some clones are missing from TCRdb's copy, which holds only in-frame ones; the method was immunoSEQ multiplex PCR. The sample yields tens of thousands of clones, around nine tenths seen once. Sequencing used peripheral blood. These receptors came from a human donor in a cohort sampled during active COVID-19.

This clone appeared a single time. The CDR3 reads CASRHTGGRGKKLFF. CDR3 nucleotide sequence: TGTGCCAGCAGACACACAGGGGGCCGGGGGAAAAAACTGTTTTTT. The rearrangement uses TRBV28 and TRBJ1-4; 9 nucleotides line up with TRBD1. This CDR3 region has 15 residues. The V segment lost 6 bases and the J segment 9 bases; nucleotides outside the gene matches: 11. Germline CDR1 reads MDHEN; CDR2 reads SYDVKM.

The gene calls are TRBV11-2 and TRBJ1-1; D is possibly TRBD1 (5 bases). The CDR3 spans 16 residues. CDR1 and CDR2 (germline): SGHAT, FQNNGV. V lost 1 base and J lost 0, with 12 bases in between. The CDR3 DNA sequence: TGTGCCAGCAGCTTAGTGTCAGGGCGCATGAACACTGAAGCTTTCTTT. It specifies CASSLVSGRMNTEAFF. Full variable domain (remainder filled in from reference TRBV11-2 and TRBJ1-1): EAGVAQSPRYKIIEKRQSVAFWCNPISGHATLYWYQQILGQGPKLLIQFQNNGVVDDSQLPKDRFSAERLKGVDSTLKIQPAKLEDSAVYLCASSLVSGRMNTEAFFGQGTRLTVV.

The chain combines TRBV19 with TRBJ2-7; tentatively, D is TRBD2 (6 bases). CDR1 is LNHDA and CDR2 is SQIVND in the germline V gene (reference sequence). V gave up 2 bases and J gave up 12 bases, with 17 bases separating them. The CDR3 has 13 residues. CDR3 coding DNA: TGTGCCAGTAGTATACTGCTAGGGACTTCTCCGTACTTC. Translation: CASSILLGTSPYF.

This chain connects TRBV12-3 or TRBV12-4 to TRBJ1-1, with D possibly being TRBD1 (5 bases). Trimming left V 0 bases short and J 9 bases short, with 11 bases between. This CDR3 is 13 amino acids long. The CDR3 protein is CASSLAGEVQAFF. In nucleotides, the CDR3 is TGTGCCAGCAGTTTAGCAGGGGAGGTTCAAGCTTTCTTT.

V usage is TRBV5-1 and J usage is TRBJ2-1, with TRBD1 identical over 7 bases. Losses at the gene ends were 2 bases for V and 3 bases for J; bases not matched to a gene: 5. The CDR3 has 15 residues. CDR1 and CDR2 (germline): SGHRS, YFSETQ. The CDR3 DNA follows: TGCGCCAGCAGCTTAACAGGGGAAGTCTACAATGAGCAGTTCTTC. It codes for CASSLTGEVYNEQFF.

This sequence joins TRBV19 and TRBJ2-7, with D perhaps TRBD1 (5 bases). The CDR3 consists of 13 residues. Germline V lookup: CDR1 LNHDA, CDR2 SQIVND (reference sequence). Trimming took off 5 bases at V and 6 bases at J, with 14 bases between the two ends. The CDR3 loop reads CASSRAGLGEQYF. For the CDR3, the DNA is TGTGCCAGTAGTCGGGCAGGGCTGGGCGAGCAGTACTTC.

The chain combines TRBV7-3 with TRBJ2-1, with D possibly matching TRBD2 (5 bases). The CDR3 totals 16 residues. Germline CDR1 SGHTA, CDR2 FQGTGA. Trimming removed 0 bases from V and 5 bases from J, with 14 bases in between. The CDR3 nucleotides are TGTGCCAGCAGCTTAACGAAACGGGAAACCCACAATGAGCAGTTCTTC. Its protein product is CASSLTKRETHNEQFF. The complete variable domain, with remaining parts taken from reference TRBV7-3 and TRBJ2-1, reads GAGVSQTPSNKVTEKGKYVELRCDPISGHTALYWYRQSLGQGPEFLIYFQGTGAADDSGLPNDRFFAVRPEGSVSTLKIQRTERGDSAVYLCASSLTKRETHNEQFFGPGTRLTVL.

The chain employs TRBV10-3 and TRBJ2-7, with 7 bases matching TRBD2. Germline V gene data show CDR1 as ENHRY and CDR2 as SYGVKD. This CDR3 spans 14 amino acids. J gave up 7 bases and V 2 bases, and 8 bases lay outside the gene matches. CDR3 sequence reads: CAISELGLQEEQYF. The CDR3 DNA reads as TGTGCCATCAGTGAGCTGGGACTACAAGAAGAGCAGTACTTC.

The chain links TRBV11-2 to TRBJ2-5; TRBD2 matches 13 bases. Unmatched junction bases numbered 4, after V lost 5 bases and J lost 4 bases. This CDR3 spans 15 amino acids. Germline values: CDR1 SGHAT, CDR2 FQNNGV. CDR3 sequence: CASSQGLAGAETQYF. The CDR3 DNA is TGTGCCAGCAGCCAAGGACTAGCGGGAGCAGAGACCCAGTACTTC.

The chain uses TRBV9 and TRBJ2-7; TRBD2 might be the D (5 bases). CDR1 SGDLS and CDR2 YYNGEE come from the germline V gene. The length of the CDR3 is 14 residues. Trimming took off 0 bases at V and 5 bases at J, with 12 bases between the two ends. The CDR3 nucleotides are TGTGCCAGCAGCGTAGACGGTCGGGGTAACGAGCAGTACTTC. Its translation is CASSVDGRGNEQYF.

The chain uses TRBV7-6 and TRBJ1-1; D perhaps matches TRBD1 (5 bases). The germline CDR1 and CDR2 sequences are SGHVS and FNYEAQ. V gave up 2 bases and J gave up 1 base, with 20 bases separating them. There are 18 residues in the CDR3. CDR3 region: CASSLIRQSGVANTEAFF. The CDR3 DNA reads TGTGCCAGCAGCTTAATTCGGCAGTCGGGGGTCGCGAACACTGAAGCTTTCTTT.

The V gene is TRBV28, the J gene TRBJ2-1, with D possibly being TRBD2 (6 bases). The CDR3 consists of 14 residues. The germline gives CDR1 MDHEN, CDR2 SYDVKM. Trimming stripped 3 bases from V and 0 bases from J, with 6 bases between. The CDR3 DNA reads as TGTGCCAGCAGTTTCGGGGGCTCCTACAATGAGCAGTTCTTC. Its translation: CASSFGGSYNEQFF.

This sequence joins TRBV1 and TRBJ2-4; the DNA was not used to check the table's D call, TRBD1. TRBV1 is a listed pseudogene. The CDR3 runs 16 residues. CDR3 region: CTSSRSLAGGQDIQYF. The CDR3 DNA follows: TGCACCAGCAGCAGATCATTAGCAGGGGGGCAAGACATTCAGTACTTC.

DNA for the CDR3: TGTGCCAGCAGCCAAGTCGGAGGAGAAACCCAAGAGACCCAGTACTTC. Protein product: CASSQVGGETQETQYF. The chain joins TRBV3-1 (or the pseudogene TRBV3-2) to TRBJ2-5; perhaps TRBD2 as D (5 bases). The V end was cut by 1 base, the J end by 1 base, with 13 bases between. The CDR3 has 16 amino acids. Germline V lookup: CDR1 LGHDT, CDR2 YNNKEL (reference sequence).

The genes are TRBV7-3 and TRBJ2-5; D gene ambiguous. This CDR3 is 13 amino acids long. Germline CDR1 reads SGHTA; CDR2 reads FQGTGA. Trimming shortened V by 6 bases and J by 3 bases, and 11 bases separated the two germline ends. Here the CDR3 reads CASRYTVEETQYF. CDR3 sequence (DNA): TGTGCCAGCAGGTACACAGTAGAAGAGACCCAGTACTTC.